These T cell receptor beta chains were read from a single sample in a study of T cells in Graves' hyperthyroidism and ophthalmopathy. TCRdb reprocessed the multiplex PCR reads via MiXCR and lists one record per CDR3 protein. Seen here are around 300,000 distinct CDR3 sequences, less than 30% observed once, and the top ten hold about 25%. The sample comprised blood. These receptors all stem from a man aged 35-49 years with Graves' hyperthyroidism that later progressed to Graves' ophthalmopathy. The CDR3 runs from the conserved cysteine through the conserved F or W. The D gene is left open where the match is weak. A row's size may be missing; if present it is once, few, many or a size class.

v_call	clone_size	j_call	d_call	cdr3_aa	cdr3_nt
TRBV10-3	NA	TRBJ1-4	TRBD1	CAISERQGRGEKLFF	TGTGCCATCAGTGAGAGACAGGGAAGGGGTGAAAAACTGTTTTTT
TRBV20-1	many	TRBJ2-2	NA	CSASPTSGNTGELFF	TGCAGTGCTAGCCCGACCAGCGGGAACACCGGGGAGCTGTTTTTT
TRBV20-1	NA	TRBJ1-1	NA	CSAKPGSEAFF	TGCAGTGCTAAGCCCGGGTCTGAAGCTTTCTTT
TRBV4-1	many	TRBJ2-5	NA	CASSQVLARQETQYF	TGCGCCAGCAGCCAAGTCTTGGCCCGGCAAGAGACCCAGTACTTC
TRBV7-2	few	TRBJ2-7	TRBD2	CASSALPGGYEQYF	TGTGCCAGCAGCGCGCTGCCCGGGGGGTACGAGCAGTACTTC
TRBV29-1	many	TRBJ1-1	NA	CSGIGGNTEAFF	TGCAGCGGTATAGGGGGAAACACTGAAGCTTTCTTT
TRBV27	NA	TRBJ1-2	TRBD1	CASLGDRESRGYTF	TGTGCCAGCTTAGGGGACAGGGAATCTCGCGGCTACACCTTC
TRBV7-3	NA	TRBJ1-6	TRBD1	CASSRGQTNSPLHF	TGTGCCAGCAGCCGGGGACAGACCAATTCACCCCTCCACTTT
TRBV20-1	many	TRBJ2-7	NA	CSASRGYEQYF	TGCAGTGCTAGTCGTGGCTACGAGCAGTACTTC
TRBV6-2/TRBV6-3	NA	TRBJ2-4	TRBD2	CASSYGGLAGRYF	TGTGCCAGCAGTTACGGTGGACTAGCGGGAAGGTACTTC
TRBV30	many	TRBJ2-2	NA	CAWRLVQGLFTGELFF	TGTGCCTGGAGGCTCGTACAGGGATTGTTCACCGGGGAGCTGTTTTTT
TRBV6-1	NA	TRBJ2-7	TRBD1	CASSEERPGQGATYEQYF	TGTGCCAGCAGTGAGGAACGACCGGGACAGGGAGCGACCTACGAGCAGTACTTC
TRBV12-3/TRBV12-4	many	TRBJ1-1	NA	CASSFSTDTNTEAFF	TGTGCCAGCAGTTTTAGTACGGACACGAACACTGAAGCTTTCTTT
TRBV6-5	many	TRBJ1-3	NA	CASSPTVSGNTIYF	TGTGCCAGCAGTCCGACGGTCTCTGGAAACACCATATATTTT
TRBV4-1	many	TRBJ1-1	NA	CASSLSSQWTEAFF	TGCGCCAGCAGCCTTAGCTCTCAGTGGACTGAAGCTTTCTTT
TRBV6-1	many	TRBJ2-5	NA	CASSESPGQETQYF	TGTGCCAGCAGTGAATCGCCAGGCCAGGAGACCCAGTACTTC
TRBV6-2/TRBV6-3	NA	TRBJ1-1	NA	CASSFGTYTEAFF	TGTGCCAGCAGTTTTGGGACTTACACTGAAGCTTTCTTT
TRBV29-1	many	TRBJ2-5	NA	CSVEDQGLETQYF	TGCAGCGTTGAAGACCAGGGGTTGGAGACCCAGTACTTC
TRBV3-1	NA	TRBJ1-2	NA	CASSQDLLAEGGYGYTF	TGTGCCAGCAGCCAAGATTTGCTAGCCGAGGGGGGTTATGGCTACACCTTC